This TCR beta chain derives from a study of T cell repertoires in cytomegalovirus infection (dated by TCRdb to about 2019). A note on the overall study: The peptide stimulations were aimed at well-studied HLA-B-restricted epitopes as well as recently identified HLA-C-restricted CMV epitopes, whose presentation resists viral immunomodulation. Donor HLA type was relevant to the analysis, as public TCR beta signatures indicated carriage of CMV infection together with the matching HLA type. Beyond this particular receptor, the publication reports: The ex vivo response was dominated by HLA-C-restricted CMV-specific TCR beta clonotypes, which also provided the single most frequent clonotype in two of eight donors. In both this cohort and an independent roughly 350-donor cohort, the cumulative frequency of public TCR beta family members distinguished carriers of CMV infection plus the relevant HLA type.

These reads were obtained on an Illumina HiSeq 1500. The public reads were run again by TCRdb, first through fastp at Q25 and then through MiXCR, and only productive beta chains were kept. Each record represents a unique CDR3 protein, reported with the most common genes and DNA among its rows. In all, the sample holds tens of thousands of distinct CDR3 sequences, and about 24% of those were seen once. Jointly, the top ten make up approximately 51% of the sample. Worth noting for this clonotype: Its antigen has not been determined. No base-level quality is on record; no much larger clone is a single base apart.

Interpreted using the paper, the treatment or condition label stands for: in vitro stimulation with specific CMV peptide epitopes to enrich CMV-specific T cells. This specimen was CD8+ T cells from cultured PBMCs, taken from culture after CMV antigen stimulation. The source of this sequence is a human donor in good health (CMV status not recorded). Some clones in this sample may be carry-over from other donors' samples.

DNA sequence: TGTGCCAGCAGTTTGGGGTCATCTAATAGGGATGAGCAGTTCTTC. This translates into CASSLGSSNRDEQFF. This chain joins TRBV12-3 or TRBV12-4 to TRBJ2-1; the D gene lacks a confident call. The cysteine opens and the phenylalanine closes a CDR3 of 15 amino acids. CDR3 DNA is the only sequence kept; it has 45 bases, read in frame from the first base. The V end loses 3 bases and the J end loses 8 bases, and a stretch of 17 bases separates them.